These T cell receptor beta chains were read from a single sample in a study of CD8+ T cells in alopecia areata. TCRdb's copy holds only in-frame clones and misses some; the assay was immunoSEQ multiplex PCR. This sample has roughly 180,000 clones, with about 60% found just once. The source was CD4+ T cells sorted from blood, collected at week 4, from a patient treated with tofacitinib. The receptors derive from a human donor with alopecia areata. Each CDR3 is given with its conserved first and last residue. The D gene is left open where the match is weak. The listing skips clone size in some rows; elsewhere it reads once, few, many or a size class.

d_gene	v_gene	abundance	j_gene	CDR3aa	CDR3nt
NA	TRBV28	NA	TRBJ1-2	CASSLGVAGLGSGYTF	TGTGCCAGCAGTCTGGGGGTCGCGGGACTAGGGAGTGGCTACACCTTC
NA	TRBV29-1	few	TRBJ2-7	CSVGTLASKEQYF	TGCAGCGTTGGGACACTAGCTTCTAAGGAGCAGTACTTC
TRBD1	TRBV6-5	NA	TRBJ1-6	CASSYAGGNSPLHF	TGTGCCAGCAGTTACGCAGGGGGCAATTCACCCCTCCACTTT
NA	TRBV18	NA	TRBJ2-7	CASSPNRRGAYEQYF	TGTGCCAGCTCACCAAATCGGAGAGGGGCCTACGAGCAGTACTTC
TRBD1	TRBV5-1	NA	TRBJ1-2	CASSADRDRAVGGSGYTF	TGCGCCAGCAGCGCAGACCGGGACAGGGCTGTCGGGGGTTCCGGCTACACCTTC
TRBD2	TRBV27	NA	TRBJ2-1	CASPRGGPYNEQFF	TGTGCCAGCCCCCGGGGAGGGCCCTACAATGAGCAGTTCTTC
TRBD1	TRBV30	NA	TRBJ1-2	CAAKRDRVSYGYTF	TGTGCCGCCAAACGAGACAGGGTATCCTATGGCTACACCTTC
TRBD1	TRBV5-1	NA	TRBJ2-5	CASSLVGTGQETQYF	TGCGCCAGCAGCTTGGTTGGGACAGGACAAGAGACCCAGTACTTC
NA	TRBV7-2	NA	TRBJ2-5	CASSRGSQETQYF	TGTGCCAGCAGCCGGGGGTCGCAAGAGACCCAGTACTTC
TRBD1	TRBV6-5	NA	TRBJ2-7	CASRSTQGTYEQYF	TGTGCCAGCAGGAGCACACAGGGGACCTACGAGCAGTACTTC
NA	TRBV7-2	few	TRBJ2-1	CASSLVRDSSSEQFF	TGTGCCAGCAGCTTAGTTCGGGACTCGTCGAGCGAGCAGTTCTTC
NA	TRBV7-2	NA	TRBJ1-2	CASSPWGGRGYTF	TGTGCCAGCAGCCCCTGGGGAGGACGCGGCTACACCTTC
TRBD2	TRBV5-1	NA	TRBJ2-2	CASSLAPSGTNTGELFF	TGCGCCAGCAGCTTGGCGCCTAGCGGGACGAACACCGGGGAGCTGTTTTTT
TRBD1	TRBV9	NA	TRBJ1-4	CASSVGDRKNEKLFF	TGTGCCAGCAGCGTAGGGGACAGGAAAAATGAAAAACTGTTTTTT
NA	TRBV4-1	few	TRBJ1-1	CASSREGQNTEAFF	TGCGCCAGCAGCCGAGAGGGACAGAACACTGAAGCTTTCTTT
NA	TRBV5-6	NA	TRBJ2-1	CASSLEFRDGNNEQFF	TGTGCCAGCAGCTTGGAATTCCGGGACGGAAACAATGAGCAGTTCTTC
TRBD2	TRBV29-1	few	TRBJ2-5	CSVGLAGGPTQYF	TGCAGCGTCGGACTAGCGGGGGGGCCGACCCAGTACTTC
NA	TRBV6-6	few	TRBJ1-2	CASSTTPNYGYTF	TGTGCCAGCAGCACTACACCTAACTATGGCTACACCTTC
TRBD1	TRBV15	NA	TRBJ1-2	CATSREPQGAVDGYTF	TGTGCCACCAGCAGAGAGCCCCAGGGGGCCGTAGATGGCTACACCTTC
TRBD2	TRBV18	few	TRBJ2-3	CASSPVAGGSTDTQYF	TGTGCCAGCTCACCAGTAGCGGGGGGAAGCACAGATACGCAGTATTTT